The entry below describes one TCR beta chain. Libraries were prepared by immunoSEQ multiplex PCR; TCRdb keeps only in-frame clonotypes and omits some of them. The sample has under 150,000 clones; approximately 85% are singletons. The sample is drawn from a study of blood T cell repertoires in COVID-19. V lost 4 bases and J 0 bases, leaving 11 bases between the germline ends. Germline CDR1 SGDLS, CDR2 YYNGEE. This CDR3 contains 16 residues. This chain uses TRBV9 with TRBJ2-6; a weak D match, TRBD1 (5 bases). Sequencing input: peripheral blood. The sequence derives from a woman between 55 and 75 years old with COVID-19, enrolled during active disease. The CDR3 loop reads CASSPHQGSGANVLTF. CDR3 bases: TGTGCCAGCAGCCCACATCAGGGCTCTGGGGCCAACGTCCTGACTTTC.